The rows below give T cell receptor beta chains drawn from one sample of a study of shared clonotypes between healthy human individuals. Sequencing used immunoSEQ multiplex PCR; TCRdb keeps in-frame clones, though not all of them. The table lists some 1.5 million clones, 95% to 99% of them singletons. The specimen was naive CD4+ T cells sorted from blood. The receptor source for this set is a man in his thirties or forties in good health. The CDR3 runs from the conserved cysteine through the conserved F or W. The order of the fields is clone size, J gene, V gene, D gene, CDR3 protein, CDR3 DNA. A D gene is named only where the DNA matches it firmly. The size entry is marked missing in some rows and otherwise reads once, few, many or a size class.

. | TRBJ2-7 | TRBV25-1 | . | CASSRYEGIREQYF | TGTGCCAGCAGTCGATACGAGGGGATCCGGGAGCAGTACTTC
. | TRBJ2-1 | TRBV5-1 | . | CASRPGDSYNEQFF | TGCGCCAGCAGGCCGGGGGATAGCTACAATGAGCAGTTCTTC
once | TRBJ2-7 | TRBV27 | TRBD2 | CASSLLSVPGGSYEQYF | TGTGCCAGCAGTTTACTGAGCGTTCCGGGAGGGTCCTACGAGCAGTACTTC
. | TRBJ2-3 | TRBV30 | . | CAWSGVGSWERGTDTQYF | TGTGCCTGGAGTGGGGTAGGTAGCTGGGAGAGAGGCACAGATACGCAGTATTTT
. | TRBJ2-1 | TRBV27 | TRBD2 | CASSLPYLAGLNTHEQFF | TGTGCCAGCAGTTTACCTTATCTAGCGGGACTTAATACCCATGAGCAGTTCTTC
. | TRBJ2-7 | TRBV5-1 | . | CASSPRQAAGYEQYF | TGCGCCAGCAGCCCAAGACAGGCCGCGGGCTACGAGCAGTACTTC
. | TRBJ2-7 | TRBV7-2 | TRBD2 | CASSPGLAGVQYF | TGTGCCAGCAGCCCTGGACTAGCGGGAGTTCAGTACTTC
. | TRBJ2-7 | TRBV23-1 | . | CASSLRSYEQYF | TGCGCCAGCAGTCTACGATCCTACGAGCAGTACTTC
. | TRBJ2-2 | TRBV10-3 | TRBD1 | CAIGQGQNTGELFF | TGTGCCATAGGACAGGGGCAAAACACCGGGGAGCTGTTTTTT
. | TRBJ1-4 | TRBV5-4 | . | CASNEGGANEKLFF | TGTGCCAGCAACGAGGGAGGGGCTAATGAAAAACTGTTTTTT
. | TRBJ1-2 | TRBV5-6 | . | CASSLSAEIYGYTF | TGTGCCAGCAGCTTGTCGGCCGAGATATATGGCTACACCTTC
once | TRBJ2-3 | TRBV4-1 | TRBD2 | CASSRLAGGGGDTQYF | TGCGCCAGCAGCCGCCTAGCGGGAGGTGGGGGAGATACGCAGTATTTT
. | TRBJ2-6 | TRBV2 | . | CASSARTGGTAGANVLTF | TGTGCCAGCAGTGCTCGAACTGGTGGAACTGCTGGGGCCAACGTCCTGACTTTC
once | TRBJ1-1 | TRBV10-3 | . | CAISATDTEAFF | TGTGCCATCAGTGCCACGGACACTGAAGCTTTCTTT
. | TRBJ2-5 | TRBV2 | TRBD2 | CAETLGRGETQYF | TGTGCCGAGACTCTAGGGCGGGGGGAGACCCAGTACTTC
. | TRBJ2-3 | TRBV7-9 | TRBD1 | CASSPRQGTDTQYF | TGTGCCAGCAGCCCTCGACAGGGTACAGATACGCAGTATTTT
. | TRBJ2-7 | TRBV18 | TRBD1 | CASSRDSGGMYEQYF | TGTGCCAGCTCGCGGGACTCAGGGGGCATGTACGAGCAGTACTTC
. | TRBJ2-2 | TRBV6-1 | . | CASSTDFGGELFF | TGTGCCAGCAGTACAGATTTTGGCGGGGAGCTGTTTTTT
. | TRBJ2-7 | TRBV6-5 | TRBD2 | CASSYRTSGSYEQYF | TGTGCCAGCAGTTACAGGACTAGCGGTAGCTACGAGCAGTACTTC
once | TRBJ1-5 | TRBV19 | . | CASLTGLGQPQHF | TGTGCCAGTTTAACAGGGCTGGGCCAGCCCCAGCATTTT
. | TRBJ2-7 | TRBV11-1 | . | CASSLKAGRSYEQYF | TGTGCCAGCAGCTTAAAGGCAGGACGCAGCTACGAGCAGTACTTC
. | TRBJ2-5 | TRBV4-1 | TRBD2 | CASSQVAGLGETQYF | TGCGCCAGCAGCCAGGTAGCGGGGCTCGGGGAGACCCAGTACTTC
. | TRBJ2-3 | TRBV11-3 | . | CASRSHATDTQYF | TGTGCCAGCAGATCACATGCAACAGATACGCAGTATTTT
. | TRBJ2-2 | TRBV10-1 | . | CASSEGGYSTGELFF | TGCGCCAGCAGTGAAGGGGGGTACAGTACCGGGGAGCTGTTTTTT
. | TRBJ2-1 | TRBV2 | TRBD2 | CASRRLAGGPREQFF | TGTGCCAGCAGAAGACTAGCGGGAGGGCCCCGTGAGCAGTTCTTC